This is a list of T cell receptor beta chains from one sample in a study of shared clonotypes between healthy human individuals. Libraries were prepared by immunoSEQ multiplex PCR; TCRdb keeps only in-frame clonotypes and omits some of them. The sample yields about 1.1 million clones, around 77% seen once. Sequencing was done on a sample of memory CD4+ T cells from PBMCs. The receptor source for this set is a man between 18 and 29 years old in good health. Some clones in this sample may be carry-over from other donors' samples. Each CDR3 is given with its conserved first and last residue. D genes are given only for firm matches. Clone size appears in some rows only: once, few, many, or a class for an expanded clone.

j_gene,v_gene,abundance,d_gene,CDR3aa,CDR3nt
TRBJ2-1,TRBV20-1,-,-,CSARGGNEQFF,TGCAGTGCTAGAGGAGGAAATGAGCAGTTCTTC
TRBJ2-1,TRBV7-9,-,TRBD2,CASSLAGVGYNEQFF,TGTGCCAGCAGCTTGGCGGGAGTAGGTTACAATGAGCAGTTCTTC
TRBJ2-5,TRBV11-2,few,-,CASGYGAGETQYF,TGTGCCAGCGGATACGGGGCAGGGGAGACCCAGTACTTC
TRBJ2-1,TRBV5-4,-,TRBD2,CASSPVGLSGSTYNEQFF,TGTGCCAGCAGCCCCGTGGGGCTTAGCGGGAGCACCTACAATGAGCAGTTCTTC
TRBJ2-4,TRBV7-2,-,TRBD2,CASSLAAGGGKNIQYF,TGTGCCAGCAGCTTAGCAGCGGGAGGGGGAAAAAACATTCAGTACTTC
TRBJ1-1,TRBV5-6,-,-,CASSSIGDPLF,TGTGCCAGCAGCTCGATCGGGGACCCCCTGTTT
TRBJ1-1,TRBV18,-,TRBD1,CASSGVQGGSGSEAFF,TGTGCCAGCTCAGGGGTCCAGGGGGGATCAGGGAGTGAAGCTTTCTTT
TRBJ1-4,TRBV19,-,-,CASSIGGGSTNEKLFF,TGTGCCAGTAGTATAGGGGGAGGATCAACTAATGAAAAACTGTTTTTT
TRBJ2-1,TRBV9,-,TRBD2,CASSVALLAGGKDEQFF,TGTGCCAGCAGCGTAGCATTACTAGCGGGAGGGAAGGATGAGCAGTTCTTC
TRBJ2-5,TRBV27,-,TRBD1,CASSRGQGKETQYF,TGTGCCAGCAGCCGGGGACAGGGTAAAGAGACCCAGTACTTC
TRBJ2-5,TRBV2,-,TRBD1,CASSRDRGTETQYF,TGTGCCAGCAGCCGGGACAGGGGGACGGAGACCCAGTACTTC
TRBJ1-3,TRBV28,-,TRBD1,CASSQASGTGRFSGNTIYF,TGTGCCAGCAGCCAAGCCTCTGGGACAGGGAGATTCTCTGGAAACACCATATATTTT
TRBJ2-7,TRBV25-1,-,-,CASSDYRGSYEQYF,TGTGCCAGCAGTGACTACCGGGGATCCTACGAGCAGTACTTC
TRBJ2-7,TRBV10-2,few,-,CASSEVLDSYEQYF,TGCGCCAGCAGTGAGGTTCTGGATTCCTACGAGCAGTACTTC
TRBJ2-6,TRBV5-4,-,-,CASSRSQGSGANVLTF,TGTGCCAGCAGTCGATCCCAGGGCTCTGGGGCCAACGTCCTGACTTTC
TRBJ2-1,TRBV27,once,-,CASSTYSYNEQFF,TGTGCCAGCAGTACCTATAGCTACAATGAGCAGTTCTTC
TRBJ2-2,TRBV5-1,few,-,CASSNTGELFF,TGCGCCAGCAGCAACACCGGGGAGCTGTTTTTT